The rows below give T cell receptor beta chains drawn from one sample of a study of T cell changes during pregnancy in multiple sclerosis. Using immunoSEQ multiplex PCR, the repertoire was profiled, and TCRdb retains in-frame clones only, with some absent. Counted here are over 90,000 clones, around nine tenths occurring once; the ten biggest clones make up 0.75% to 0.95%. Source: peripheral blood, taken after pregnancy. The receptors derive from a female donor with multiple sclerosis, enrolled in a pregnancy study. Both conserved end residues are part of each CDR3. The D gene is left open where the match is weak. The listing skips clone size in some rows; elsewhere it reads once, few, many or a size class.

clone_size cdr3_length v_call d_call cdr3_aa
- 14 TRBV30 TRBD1 CAWKRDRASETQYF
- 14 TRBV27 TRBD2 CASRTAGGGNEQFF
- 18 TRBV6-1 - CASSVAPLTGANTGELFF
- 18 TRBV27 - CASSNAGILEGTAGELFF
once 12 TRBV27 - CASWTVFQPQHF
- 13 TRBV30 TRBD2 CAWSEGRAYEQYF
once 15 TRBV6-4 TRBD2 CASSEASGGANEQFF
- 14 TRBV18 - CASSPDRAGAEAFF
- 13 TRBV7-2 TRBD1 CASNGQGYNEQFF
- 16 TRBV15 - CATISRGSIAQETQYF
once 16 TRBV7-6 TRBD2 CASSLPRLAGENEQFF
- 14 TRBV11-2 TRBD1 CASSKQGVGNTIYF
- 14 TRBV2 - CASIKGTLDNEQFF
- 16 TRBV4-1 - CASSQDAGKLDSPLHF
- 14 TRBV28 - CASAHYPNTGELFF
- 16 TRBV7-9 - CASSLDRIKNTGELFF
- 16 TRBV5-1 TRBD2 CASSLSFSGGTDEQFF
- 17 TRBV5-1 TRBD2 CASSLFLAGGGTDTQYF
- 18 TRBV5-1 TRBD1 CASSLTSGPGTGGSEAFF
few 21 TRBV4-1 TRBD2 CASSQDAASGGALPTQETQYF
- 13 TRBV2 - CAIAPGASEKLFF
- 16 TRBV6-6 TRBD1 CASSLVSGDRGHEQYF
- 15 TRBV7-2 - CASSLGQGREETQYF
once 16 TRBV19 TRBD1 CASSRKGTGSPAEQFF
- 19 TRBV5-1 TRBD2 CASSLKVTSVDRGQETQYF
- 13 TRBV5-5 TRBD1 CASSIGQVLEQYF
once 14 TRBV5-1 TRBD1 CASSPRTGVNEQFF
- 16 TRBV7-6 TRBD2 CASSRLAGGSTDTQYF
- 18 TRBV19 TRBD1 CASSPNRQGGPGDSEAFF
- 16 TRBV4-3 TRBD2 CASSPGMGLDKPTQYF
- 11 TRBV5-1 - CASSSGETQYF
- 13 TRBV5-4 TRBD1 CASRRGQEREQYF
- 13 TRBV15 - CATSPGAFYEQYF
- 12 TRBV6-5 - CASSFRLQPQHF
- 15 TRBV5-1 TRBD2 CASSLYGGGRDTQYF
- 15 TRBV7-8 TRBD1 CASSLGDRYYNEQFF
- 14 TRBV7-2 - CASSPGQYTDTQYF
once 16 TRBV4-1 TRBD1 CASSQLPGQGFGEQYF
- 16 TRBV6-1 - CASSETNLRSSYEQYF
- 15 TRBV6-1 TRBD1 CASSEASTGVGGYTF
- 16 TRBV28 TRBD1 CASSPGGTGGVGGYTF
- 14 TRBV18 - CASSTQGNSGELFF
- 16 TRBV5-8 - CASSHMTQALQETQYF
- 14 TRBV15 TRBD1 CATSRGAGGYGYTF
- 16 TRBV5-1 TRBD2 CASSPLLAGLTDTQYF
- 16 TRBV9 TRBD2 CASSVGPSGITGEQYF
few 17 TRBV10-3 - CAISESVRGYSNQPQHF
- 14 TRBV28 - CASSSSRVVDEQYF